This is a list of T cell receptor beta chains from one sample in a study of blood T cells in healthy people across ages. TCRdb itself ran the 5' RACE reads through MiXCR, one entry per CDR3 protein. The data contain around 1,000,000 distinct CDR3 sequences, almost 25% of them seen just once; the ten biggest clones take up 0.65% to 0.75%. These records were also assigned to another study, of T cells of mothers and their children.

The material sequenced was blood. The receptor source for this set is a girl aged 2 to 10 in good health. Each CDR3 is given with its conserved first and last residue. A D gene is named only where the DNA matches it firmly. Where a row states a size, it is once, few, many or the class of an expanded clone; other rows omit it.

D | size | J | V | DNA | CDR3
NA | NA | TRBJ1-5 | TRBV4-3 | TGCGCCAGCAGCCAAGATGCTGGGGCGTTATGGCAGCCCCAGCATTTT | CASSQDAGALWQPQHF
NA | NA | TRBJ1-2 | TRBV6-6 | TGTGCCAGCAGTTTTCCGGGACGCGAGGGCTACACCTTC | CASSFPGREGYTF
NA | few | TRBJ1-6 | TRBV7-6 | TGTGCCAGCAGCCCATCAGGCTTCTCCTATAATTCACCCCTCCACTTT | CASSPSGFSYNSPLHF
TRBD1 | few | TRBJ2-3 | TRBV7-9 | TGTGCCAGCAGCTTCAGCACCGGGACAGGGTTTTCGAATACGCAGTATTTT | CASSFSTGTGFSNTQYF
NA | few | TRBJ2-3 | TRBV6-5 | TGTGCCAGCAGTTACTCGTTCAGGGGAGATACGCAGTATTTT | CASSYSFRGDTQYF
TRBD2 | NA | TRBJ2-1 | TRBV28 | TGTGCCAGCAGGGCAAAGCGGGAGGGCCGCAATGAGCAGTTCTTC | CASRAKREGRNEQFF
TRBD2 | NA | TRBJ2-1 | TRBV27 | TGTGCCAGCAGTTTAATCAACGGGGCTAGCGGGAGTATCACCTACAATGAGCAGTTCTTC | CASSLINGASGSITYNEQFF
NA | few | TRBJ1-4 | TRBV28 | TGTGCCAGCAGCCGCAGTGAGGCAACTAATGAAAAACTGTTTTTT | CASSRSEATNEKLFF
NA | NA | TRBJ2-7 | TRBV6-5 | TGTGCCAGCAGTTACGAGGTGAGCTCCTACGAGCAGTACTTC | CASSYEVSSYEQYF
NA | few | TRBJ2-5 | TRBV9 | TGTGCCAGCAGCGTAGCTGGGACCAAAGAGACCCAGTACTTC | CASSVAGTKETQYF
NA | few | TRBJ2-5 | TRBV4-3 | TGCGCCAGCAGCCAAGATTGGTCCCTTGGGGAGACCCAGTACTTC | CASSQDWSLGETQYF
TRBD1 | few | TRBJ1-3 | TRBV12-3/TRBV12-4 | TGTGCCAGCAGTTCCAAGACAGGGCCTGGAAACACCATATATTTT | CASSSKTGPGNTIYF
TRBD2 | NA | TRBJ2-3 | TRBV20-1 | TGCAGTGCTAGAGCGGGGGGGCAGGATACGCAGTATTTT | CSARAGGQDTQYF
NA | NA | TRBJ1-2 | TRBV10-3 | TGTGCCATCAGTGATGGGGGGGTGATAAACTATGGCTACACCTTC | CAISDGGVINYGYTF
NA | few | TRBJ2-1 | TRBV20-1 | TGCAGTGCCCCATCGTATCCAAGCTCCTACAATGAGCAGTTCTTC | CSAPSYPSSYNEQFF
NA | NA | TRBJ2-1 | TRBV20-1 | TGCAGTGCTTCAAGGTCCGGCAAGCAGTTCTTC | CSASRSGKQFF
NA | NA | TRBJ2-1 | TRBV3-1 | TGTGCCAGCAGCCAAGATAGTCTGTACAATGAGCAGTTCTTC | CASSQDSLYNEQFF
NA | few | TRBJ2-5 | TRBV9 | TGTGCCAGCAGCGGGACAGCGGCGGTAGAGACCCAGTACTTC | CASSGTAAVETQYF
NA | NA | TRBJ1-5 | TRBV4-2 | TGTGCCAGCGGCCAACCCCGGGACGATAGCAATCAGCCCCAGCATTTT | CASGQPRDDSNQPQHF
NA | few | TRBJ2-5 | TRBV5-7 | TGTGCCAGCAGTCATTCGATCCAGTACTTC | CASSHSIQYF
NA | few | TRBJ1-1 | TRBV7-9 | TGTGCCAGCGGAGGTCAAGGGGACACTGAAGCTTTCTTT | CASGGQGDTEAFF
NA | NA | TRBJ2-3 | TRBV7-2 | TGTGCCAGCAGCTTAGATCGCGATAGCACAGATACGCAGTATTTT | CASSLDRDSTDTQYF
TRBD1 | NA | TRBJ2-3 | TRBV24-1 | TGTGCCACCAGTGATTTAGCAGCGAGGGGGCAGGACACAGATACGCAGTATTTT | CATSDLAARGQDTDTQYF
NA | NA | TRBJ2-5 | TRBV10-3 | TGTGCCATCAGTTCCCCCCAGTCGGAGACCCAGTACTTC | CAISSPQSETQYF
NA | few | TRBJ2-1 | TRBV29-1 | TGCAGCGTTGAGGTCCCACGCCCTTCCTATAATGAGCAGTTCTTC | CSVEVPRPSYNEQFF
TRBD2 | few | TRBJ2-1 | TRBV6-6 | TGTGCCAGCAGGCTGGGACTAGCCCTTGGGGAGCAGTTCTTC | CASRLGLALGEQFF
NA | NA | TRBJ2-1 | TRBV20-1 | TGCAGTGCTACACAGGGTACCAATGAGCAGTTCTTC | CSATQGTNEQFF
TRBD1 | NA | TRBJ2-3 | TRBV27 | TGTGCCAGCAGTCGGACAGGGGTCAGGGAGTATTTT | CASSRTGVREYF
NA | NA | TRBJ1-5 | TRBV28 | TGTGCCAGCAGCACCATCAACCAGGGGTTCAATCAGCCCCAGCATTTT | CASSTINQGFNQPQHF
NA | NA | TRBJ2-7 | TRBV29-1 | TGCAGCGTTGAGCTACCCGGGCCTGGGAACGAGCAGTACTTC | CSVELPGPGNEQYF
NA | few | TRBJ2-3 | TRBV29-1 | TGTAGCGCCGAGGGCGGGCCCTCCGATACGCAGTATTTT | CSAEGGPSDTQYF
NA | many | TRBJ2-5 | TRBV20-1 | TGCAGTGCTACCCCTCAGACAGCTTTACAAGAGACCCAGTACTTC | CSATPQTALQETQYF
TRBD1 | NA | TRBJ1-3 | TRBV20-1 | TGCAGTACTAGAACTCCCCAAGCGACAGGGGGCAACACCATATATTTT | CSTRTPQATGGNTIYF
NA | NA | TRBJ1-5 | TRBV7-2 | TGTGCCAGCAGCTTAAGGCGCGATCAGCCCCAGCATTTT | CASSLRRDQPQHF
NA | many | TRBJ2-3 | TRBV4-1 | TGCGCCAGCAGCCAAGTTGGCGGGGATACGCAGTATTTT | CASSQVGGDTQYF
TRBD2 | few | TRBJ2-3 | TRBV3-1 | TGTGCCAGCAGCCCCGGGACTAGCGGGAGAGGAGATACGCAGTATTTT | CASSPGTSGRGDTQYF
NA | many | TRBJ2-5 | TRBV7-2 | TGTGCCAGCAGCGGGGACCCGGGCGTACAAGAGACCCAGTACTTC | CASSGDPGVQETQYF
NA | NA | TRBJ1-1 | TRBV7-8 | TGTGTCAGCAGCCGAGGGGCTATGAACACTGAAGCTTTCTTT | CVSSRGAMNTEAFF
TRBD1 | few | TRBJ1-4 | TRBV18 | TGTGCCAGCTCACCGACAGGGCAAGGGAGTGAAAAACTGTTTTTT | CASSPTGQGSEKLFF
TRBD2 | NA | TRBJ2-5 | TRBV24-1 | TGTGCCACCAGTGATTTAGCGGGGTACATTGAGACCCAGTACTTC | CATSDLAGYIETQYF
TRBD1 | NA | TRBJ1-2 | TRBV4-1 | TGCGCCAGCAGCCAACCCGGGACAGGGGCGGACGGCTACACCTTC | CASSQPGTGADGYTF
NA | NA | TRBJ2-2 | TRBV4-2 | TGTGCCAGCAGCCAAGTGAAGGAGGTCACCGGGGAGCTGTTTTTT | CASSQVKEVTGELFF
NA | NA | TRBJ2-5 | TRBV7-2 | TGTGCCAGCAGCTCTCGGGAGTTACAAGAGACCCAGTACTTC | CASSSRELQETQYF
NA | many | TRBJ2-1 | TRBV20-1 | TGCAGTGCTAGAGCCAGAGCATACAATGAGCAGTTCTTC | CSARARAYNEQFF
NA | NA | TRBJ1-4 | TRBV4-1 | TGCGCCAGCAGCCAAAGCCTCGCAACTAATGAAAAACTGTTTTTT | CASSQSLATNEKLFF
NA | few | TRBJ2-5 | TRBV9 | TGTGCCAGCAGCGTGGGCGGGGGCGACGTGTACCAAGAGACCCAGTACTTC | CASSVGGGDVYQETQYF
TRBD1 | few | TRBJ2-1 | TRBV24-1 | TGTGCCACGGGAAACCAAAATTACAGGGGAAATGAGCAGTTCTTC | CATGNQNYRGNEQFF
TRBD2 | NA | TRBJ2-3 | TRBV3-1 | TGTGCCAGCAGCCAAGCCCTCAGAGCGGGAGGGCTTGATACGCAGTATTTT | CASSQALRAGGLDTQYF
TRBD2 | NA | TRBJ2-3 | TRBV6-6 | TGTGCCAGCAGGGGACTAGCGGGAGCCAGCACAGATACGCAGTATTTT | CASRGLAGASTDTQYF
NA | NA | TRBJ2-5 | TRBV28 | TGTGCCAGCAGTTTCTTCCCAGGTCTCGGGGAGACCCAGTACTTC | CASSFFPGLGETQYF
NA | NA | TRBJ2-7 | TRBV6-1 | TGTGCCAGCAGTGAAAAGACAGAACACTACGAGCAGTACTTC | CASSEKTEHYEQYF
NA | few | TRBJ2-1 | TRBV6-1 | TGTGCCAGCCGCGTTAGCGGCACCTACAATGAGCAGTTCTTC | CASRVSGTYNEQFF
NA | NA | TRBJ1-2 | TRBV15 | TGTGCCACCAGCCCGGGAGGGAACTATGGCTACACCTTC | CATSPGGNYGYTF
NA | NA | TRBJ1-2 | TRBV29-1 | TGCAGCGTTCCTGGACGGACGAACTATGGCTACACCTTC | CSVPGRTNYGYTF
TRBD1 | NA | TRBJ1-6 | TRBV6-1 | TGTGCCAGCAGCCCGGAAGAGGGGGCTACTTGGGGTTCACCCCTCCACTTT | CASSPEEGATWGSPLHF
TRBD1 | NA | TRBJ2-3 | TRBV18 | TGTGCCAGCTCCCCCGGGACAGGGGGTCACGATACGCAGTATTTT | CASSPGTGGHDTQYF
NA | NA | TRBJ2-1 | TRBV20-1 | TGCAGTGCTAGTACCTCCTACAATGAGCAGTTCTTC | CSASTSYNEQFF
NA | NA | TRBJ2-7 | TRBV28 | TGTGCCAGCAGATCCCCTCAGGGCAACCCTAGGGACGAGCAGTACTTC | CASRSPQGNPRDEQYF
NA | few | TRBJ2-5 | TRBV7-9 | TGTGCCAGCAGCTTAACGCTAGCCATTGAAGAGACCCAGTACTTC | CASSLTLAIEETQYF